Shown below are 26 T cell receptor beta chains from a single sample sequenced in a study of technical replicates of blood from a handful of donors. The protocol was immunoSEQ multiplex PCR, while the TCRdb copy is restricted to in-frame clones and leaves out a portion. Of over 75,000 clones detected, approximately 96% appear once; the ten largest clones hold 0.25% to 0.3%. Specimen: T cells isolated from PBMCs. These receptors all come from a human donor in good health.

J is TRBJ2-1 and V is TRBV28, with 8 bases identical to TRBD2. This CDR3 has 14 amino acids. CDR1 and CDR2 (germline): MDHEN, SYDVKM. V shed 3 bases and J 9 bases; nucleotides not matched to a gene: 7. This CDR3 reads CASSFRGGRSEQFF. DNA for the CDR3: TGTGCCAGCAGTTTCCGGGGGGGCCGGAGTGAGCAGTTCTTC.

The chain carries TRBV6-5 and TRBJ2-3; no reliable D call. With 6 bases removed from V and 9 bases from J, the gap between germline ends came to 13 bases. The V gene's germline CDR1 is MNHEY and CDR2 SVGAGI. The CDR3 length is 12 residues. As DNA, the CDR3 is TGTGCCAGCAGCTTAGCTGGAGTGACGCAGTATTTT. Translated: CASSLAGVTQYF.

The CDR3 sequence: CASSVPGNEQFF. In DNA form, the CDR3 reads TGTGCCAGCAGCGTACCCGGCAATGAGCAGTTCTTC. The chain recombines TRBV9 with TRBJ2-1; D remains unclear. The CDR3 contains 12 residues. Germline CDR1 is SGDLS and CDR2 is YYNGEE. Trimming pared 1 base from V and 6 bases from J, leaving 5 bases between.

The CDR3 DNA is TGTGCCAGCAGCCTCACCACAGGGGGCGGTCCAATGAACACTGAAGCTTTCTTT. Translated, it gives CASSLTTGGGPMNTEAFF. The chain links TRBV7-3 to TRBJ1-1, with 9 bases that match TRBD1. Germline CDR1 reads SGHTA; CDR2 reads FQGTGA. J was trimmed by 0 bases and V by 5 bases; bases with no gene match: 13. This CDR3 contains 18 residues.

The J gene is TRBJ1-5, the V gene TRBV19; tentative D call: TRBD1 (5 bases). Trimming cost V 8 bases and J 0 bases, with 20 bases left between them. CDR3 length: 17 residues. CDR1 and CDR2 (germline): LNHDA, SQIVND (reference sequence). The CDR3 protein is CASSHSQGVYSNQPQHF. The DNA for the CDR3 is TGTGCCAGTTCTCACTCCCAAGGGGTCTATAGCAATCAGCCCCAGCATTTT.

V gene TRBV4-2 combines with J gene TRBJ2-5; 14 nucleotides align to TRBD2. V shed 4 bases, J shed 2 bases, and the junction held 6 bases outside the gene matches. Germline loops: CDR1 LGHNA, CDR2 YNFKEQ. The CDR3 spans 17 residues. In DNA, the CDR3 is TGTGCCAGCAGCCTCGGGACTAGCGGGAGCGGGCAAGAGACCCAGTACTTC. It translates to CASSLGTSGSGQETQYF.

V usage is TRBV5-1 and J usage is TRBJ2-5; 8 bases map to TRBD2. J gave up 1 base and V 0 bases, and 2 bases lay outside the gene matches. The length of the CDR3 is 15 residues. Germline lookup yields CDR1 SGHRS and CDR2 YFSETQ. In nucleotides, the CDR3 is TGCGCCAGCAGCTTGGCGAGCGGGAGCCAAGAGACCCAGTACTTC. This codes for CASSLASGSQETQYF.

This chain uses TRBV5-1 with TRBJ2-7, with a weak D call TRBD2 (5 bases). V lost 4 bases to trimming and J lost 3 bases, with 8 bases between them. The germline V gene encodes CDR1 SGHRS and CDR2 YFSETQ. The CDR3 length is 12 residues. The chain's CDR3 is CASSQGSYEQYF. CDR3 DNA sequence: TGCGCCAGCAGCCAAGGGAGCTACGAGCAGTACTTC. Combining the CDR3 with reference TRBV5-1 and TRBJ2-7 gives the whole variable domain KAGVTQTPRYLIKTRGQQVTLSCSPISGHRSVSWYQQTPGQGLQFLFEYFSETQRNKGNFPGRFSGRQFSNSRSEMNVSTLELGDSALYLCASSQGSYEQYFGPGTRLTVT.

The J gene is TRBJ1-4, the V gene TRBV5-6, with TRBD1 identical over 11 bases. J was trimmed by 5 bases and V by 3 bases; bases with no gene match: 0. This CDR3 has 14 residues. Germline CDR1 reads SGHDT; CDR2 reads YYEEEE. CDR3 region: CASSWDRGNEKLFF. In nucleotides, the CDR3 is TGTGCCAGCAGCTGGGACAGGGGGAATGAAAAACTGTTTTTT. The variable domain in full, with the rest retrieved from reference TRBV5-6 and TRBJ1-4, is DAGVTQSPTHLIKTRGQQVTLRCSPKSGHDTVSWYQQALGQGPQFIFQYYEEEERQRGNFPDRFSGHQFPNYSSELNVNALLLGDSALYLCASSWDRGNEKLFFGSGTQLSVL.

The genes are TRBV11-2 and TRBJ2-5, with TRBD2 identical over 11 bases. J gave up 2 bases and V 4 bases, and 0 bases lay outside the gene matches. CDR3 length equals 14 residues. Germline assignment: CDR1 SGHAT and CDR2 FQNNGV. For the CDR3, the DNA is TGTGCCAGCAGCTGGACTAGCGGGCAAGAGACCCAGTACTTC. This gives the protein CASSWTSGQETQYF.

The gene calls are TRBV2 and TRBJ1-1; D is perhaps TRBD1 (5 bases). The V and J ends lost 8 bases and 3 bases respectively, with 10 bases between them. Germline V lookup: CDR1 SNHLY, CDR2 FYNNEI. This CDR3 spans 12 amino acids. CDR3 residues: CASEAGDTEAFF. CDR3 sequence (DNA): TGTGCCAGCGAAGCGGGGGACACTGAAGCTTTCTTT.

Only a few counts were recorded for this clone. The chain has TRBV6-5 and TRBJ1-2, with D possibly TRBD1 on 5 matching bases. Germline V gene data show CDR1 as MNHEY and CDR2 as SVGAGI. This CDR3 has 15 residues. The V gene lost 7 bases and the J gene lost 1 base, with 16 bases spanning the gap. The CDR3 protein is CASNALRGDNYGYTF. CDR3 DNA sequence: TGTGCCAGCAACGCTCTCCGGGGGGATAACTATGGCTACACCTTC.

This chain links TRBV7-9 with TRBJ2-7; 7 bases fit TRBD1. This CDR3 is 12 amino acids long. Germline V gene lookup returns CDR1 SEHNR and CDR2 FQNEAQ (reference sequence). Trimming at V came to 6 bases and at J to 6 bases, leaving 5 bases not matched to a gene. This chain's CDR3 is CASRLNRGEQYF. CDR3 DNA sequence: TGTGCCAGCAGACTAAACAGGGGCGAGCAGTACTTC.

The chain combines TRBV15 with TRBJ2-7; no firm D call. CDR3 length equals 14 residues. V was clipped by 0 bases and J by 4 bases, with 10 bases between them. From germline, CDR1 is LNHNV and CDR2 YYDKDF (reference sequence). The CDR3 loop reads CATSRDQVYYEQYF. The CDR3 nucleotides read TGTGCCACCAGCAGAGATCAGGTGTATTACGAGCAGTACTTC. Full variable domain (remainder filled in from reference TRBV15 and TRBJ2-7): DAMVIQNPRYQVTQFGKPVTLSCSQTLNHNVMYWYQQKSSQAPKLLFHYYDKDFNNEADTPDNFQSRRPNTSFCFLDIRSPGLGDTAMYLCATSRDQVYYEQYFGPGTRLTVT.

This chain joins TRBV29-1 and TRBJ2-4; 9 bases map to TRBD1. Germline CDR1 SQVTM, CDR2 ANQGSEA. Trimming removed 0 bases from V and 6 bases from J; junction bases left unmatched: 3. This CDR3 contains 14 residues. CDR3 sequence (DNA): TGCAGCGTTGAAGATGGGGGACAGGGAAACATTCAGTACTTC. It is translated as CSVEDGGQGNIQYF.

The CDR3 sequence is CASSLAGTDTQYF. The CDR3 DNA follows: TGTGCCAGCAGCTTGGCTGGCACAGATACGCAGTATTTT. The genes are TRBV5-4 and TRBJ2-3, with unresolved D. Deletions cut 0 bases from V and 1 base from J, with 3 bases between. The CDR3 loop spans 13 amino acids. Germline V gene sequence: CDR1 SGHNT, CDR2 YYREEE (reference sequence).

The genes are TRBV7-2 and TRBJ1-1; D uncertain. Germline V gives CDR1 SGHTA, CDR2 FQGNSA. The CDR3 runs 14 residues. V was pared by 1 base and J by 1 base, with 7 bases between. The CDR3 nucleotides are TGTGCCAGCAGCTTAGAACCGCGGAACACTGAAGCTTTCTTT. Translated, it gives CASSLEPRNTEAFF. Drawing the rest from reference TRBV7-2 and TRBJ1-1, the complete variable domain is GAGVSQSPSNKVTEKGKDVELRCDPISGHTALYWYRQSLGQGLEFLIYFQGNSAPDKSGLPSDRFSAERTGGSVSTLTIQRTQQEDSAVYLCASSLEPRNTEAFFGQGTRLTVV.

This chain links TRBV6-1 with TRBJ1-5, with D tentatively TRBD1 (6 bases). V was trimmed by 4 bases and J by 6 bases, leaving 16 bases between them. This CDR3 spans 15 amino acids. The germline V gene encodes CDR1 MNHNS and CDR2 SASEGT. CDR3 nucleotide sequence: TGTGCCAGCAGTGCACCCTACAGGGCACTTCAGCCCCAGCATTTT. Its protein is CASSAPYRALQPQHF.

The chain links TRBV5-6 to TRBJ2-7; D perhaps matches TRBD2 (6 bases). Per germline, CDR1 SGHDT and CDR2 YYEEEE. The CDR3 is made up of 14 amino acids. Trimming took 1 base from V and 6 from J, leaving 14 bases between them. In DNA, the CDR3 is TGTGCCAGCAGCTTGACCCGGGAGTTTCCCGAGCAGTACTTC. Protein product: CASSLTREFPEQYF. The complete variable domain, with remaining parts taken from reference TRBV5-6 and TRBJ2-7, reads DAGVTQSPTHLIKTRGQQVTLRCSPKSGHDTVSWYQQALGQGPQFIFQYYEEEERQRGNFPDRFSGHQFPNYSSELNVNALLLGDSALYLCASSLTREFPEQYFGPGTRLTVT.

The chain links TRBV27 to TRBJ2-7; 7 nucleotides align to TRBD1. J lost 6 bases, V lost 2 bases, and 10 bases had no gene match. Germline CDR1 is MNHEY and CDR2 is SMNVEV (reference sequence). There are 15 residues in the CDR3. CDR3 in DNA: TGTGCCAGCAGTTTAACCGAGACAGGGTGGGGCGAGCAGTACTTC. Translated, it gives CASSLTETGWGEQYF.

This chain links TRBV25-1 with TRBJ2-1; TRBD2 is a possible D gene (6 bases). Germline V CDR1 and CDR2: MGHDK, SYGVNS. Trimming shortened V by 0 bases and J by 4 bases, and 13 bases separated the two germline ends. CDR3 length equals 16 residues. DNA for the CDR3: TGTGCCAGCAGTGAATATAGTAGCGGAGCATACAATGAGCAGTTCTTC. Encoded protein: CASSEYSSGAYNEQFF.

The rearrangement joins TRBV10-2 to TRBJ2-7; the D gene is possibly TRBD1 (5 bases). Germline V gene lookup returns CDR1 WSHSY and CDR2 SAAADI. V dropped 6 bases and J dropped 5 bases, with 14 bases sitting between them. The CDR3 totals 13 residues. The CDR3 region has the DNA TGCGCCAGCAGGGACGGCCTAGGGGACGAGCAGTACTTC. Its protein product is CASRDGLGDEQYF.

This CDR3 is CRGQPNTEAFF. The CDR3, as DNA: TGCAGGGGACAGCCTAACACTGAAGCTTTCTTT. The chain carries TRBV29-1 and TRBJ1-1, with TRBD1 matching 7 bases. Germline lookup yields CDR1 SQVTM and CDR2 ANQGSEA. This CDR3 has 11 residues. Full variable domain (remainder filled in from reference TRBV29-1 and TRBJ1-1): SAVISQKPSRDICQRGTSLTIQCQVDSQVTMMFWYRQQPGQSLTLIATANQGSEATYESGFVIDKFPISRPNLTFSTLTVSNMSPEDSSIYLCRGQPNTEAFFGQGTRLTVV.

The rearrangement links TRBV5-1 to TRBJ2-1; 9 nucleotides match TRBD2. Germline loops: CDR1 SGHRS, CDR2 YFSETQ. Trimming took 7 bases from V and 5 from J; bases not matched to a gene: 7. The CDR3 spans 14 residues. Written as DNA, the CDR3 is TGCGCCAGCCAACTAGCGGGTCAGAACAATGAGCAGTTCTTC. Protein product: CASQLAGQNNEQFF.

CDR3 in DNA: TGTGCCAGCAGCCAGTCAGAATCCCTTCTTACCGGGGAGCTGTTTTTT. Its translation: CASSQSESLLTGELFF. The rearrangement joins TRBV11-2 to TRBJ2-2; D is unresolved. The CDR3 extends over 16 amino acids. The germline gives CDR1 SGHAT, CDR2 FQNNGV. Trimming removed 5 bases at V and 5 bases at J, with 18 bases between.

This chain uses TRBV30 with TRBJ1-5, with D possibly being TRBD1 (6 bases). Trimming took off 3 bases at V and 4 bases at J, with 10 bases between the two ends. CDR1 GTSNPN and CDR2 SVGIG come from the germline V gene (reference sequence). There are 13 residues in the CDR3. The CDR3 nucleotides are TGTGCCTGGAGCCGGGACAAAAATCAGCCCCAGCATTTT. It translates to CAWSRDKNQPQHF. The variable domain in full, with the rest retrieved from reference TRBV30 and TRBJ1-5, is SQTIHQWPATLVQPVGSPLSLECTVEGTSNPNLYWYRQAAGRGLQLLFYSVGIGQISSEVPQNLSASRPQDRQFILSSKKLLLSDSGFYLCAWSRDKNQPQHFGDGTRLSIL.